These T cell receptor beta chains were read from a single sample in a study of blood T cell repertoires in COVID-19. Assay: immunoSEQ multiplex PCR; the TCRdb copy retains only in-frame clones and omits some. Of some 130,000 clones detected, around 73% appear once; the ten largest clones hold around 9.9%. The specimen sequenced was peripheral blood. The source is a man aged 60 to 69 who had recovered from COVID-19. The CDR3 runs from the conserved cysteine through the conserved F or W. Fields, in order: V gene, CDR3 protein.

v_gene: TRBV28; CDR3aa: CASSFREVFRTDTQYF
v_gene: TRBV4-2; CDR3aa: CASSLDPGGDTQYF
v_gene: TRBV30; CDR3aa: CAWRGSGRLPGETQYF
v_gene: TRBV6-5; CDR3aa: CASSYSSAGSGNTIYF
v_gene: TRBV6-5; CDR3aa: CASSYQGLTEAFF
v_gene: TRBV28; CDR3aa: CASRLYNEQFF
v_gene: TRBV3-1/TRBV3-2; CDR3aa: CASSQDRGMGPQHF
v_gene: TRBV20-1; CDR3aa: CSARDYPEQYF
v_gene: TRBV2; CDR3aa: CASSGQGSSYEQYF
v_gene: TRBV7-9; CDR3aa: CASSSGSYGEQYF
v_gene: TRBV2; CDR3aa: CASSETTGGYETQYF
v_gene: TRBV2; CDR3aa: CASTEESGGASDTQYF
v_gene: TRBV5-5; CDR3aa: CASRRPGHEQYF
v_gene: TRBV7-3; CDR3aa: CASSSGTGAYEQYF
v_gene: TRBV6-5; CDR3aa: CASSRDREHTEAFF
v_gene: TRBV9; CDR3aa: CASSVAQGALGGELFF
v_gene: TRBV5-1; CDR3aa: CASSPGGGRTSYEQYF
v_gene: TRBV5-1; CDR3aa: CASSPGQEDTEAFF
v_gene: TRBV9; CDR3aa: CASSVSGERYYNEQFF
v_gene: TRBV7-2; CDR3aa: CASSLSGQGSYEQYF
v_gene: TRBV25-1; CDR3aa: CASSELQGLADTQYF
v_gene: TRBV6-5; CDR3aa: CASSTTSQPQHF
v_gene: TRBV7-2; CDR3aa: CASSFTASGWGGEQFF
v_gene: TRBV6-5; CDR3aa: CASSYLNRVGQTQYF
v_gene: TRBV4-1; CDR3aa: CASSQDPGTERDYGYTF
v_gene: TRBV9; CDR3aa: CASSVGLAGGAYEQYF
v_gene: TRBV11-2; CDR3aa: CASSQQGGQPQHF
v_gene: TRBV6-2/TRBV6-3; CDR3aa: CASSYSRTRNQPQHF
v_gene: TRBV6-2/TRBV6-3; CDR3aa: CASSPDRVASPLHF
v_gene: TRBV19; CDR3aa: CASTPGVAGELFF
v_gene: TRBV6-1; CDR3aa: CASSEGQTNQPQHF
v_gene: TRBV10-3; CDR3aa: CAISEDRGLGNQPQHF
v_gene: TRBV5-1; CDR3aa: CASHTGSGQETQYF
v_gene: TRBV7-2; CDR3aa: CASSPGQGTDTQYF
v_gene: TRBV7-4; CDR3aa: CASSFNGGRGLHF
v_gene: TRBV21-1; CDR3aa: CASSPLERARLSYEQYF
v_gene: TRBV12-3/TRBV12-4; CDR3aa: CASSSISNQPQHF
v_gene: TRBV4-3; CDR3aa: CASSQDPPGQRASGNTIYF
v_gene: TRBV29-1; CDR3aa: CSVVPGGNGGYTF
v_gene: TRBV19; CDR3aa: CASSHPTGTGDGYTF
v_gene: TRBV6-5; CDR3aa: CASRQREGYTF
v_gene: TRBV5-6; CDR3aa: CASGRGSYEQYF
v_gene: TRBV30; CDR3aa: CAYGTSDSPLHF
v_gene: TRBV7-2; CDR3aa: CASSGDRGQDGYTF
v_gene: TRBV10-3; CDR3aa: CAISDSGETQYF
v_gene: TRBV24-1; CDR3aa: CATSGSWNNEQFF
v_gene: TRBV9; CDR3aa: CASSPRGFPGTLNEQFF
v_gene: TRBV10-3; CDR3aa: CAINRGGRADGELFF
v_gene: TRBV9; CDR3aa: CASSPDRLNTEAFF
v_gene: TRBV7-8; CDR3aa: CASSNRDSHQPQHF
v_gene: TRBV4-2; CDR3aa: CASSQDIELAGINEQFF
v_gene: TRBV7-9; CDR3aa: CASSLDRVGKLFF
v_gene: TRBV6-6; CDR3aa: CISSSGQESPHF
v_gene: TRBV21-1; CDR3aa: CASGRRGQPQHF
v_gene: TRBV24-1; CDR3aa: CATSEVDRAQYF